What follows is one TCR beta chain and its context. Its target is unknown. The data were taken from a study of CD8+ T cells in alopecia areata. Points from the study as a whole: It was less clear whether patients shared TCRs than it was in mice, possibly because of HLA.

V trimming: 2 bases; J trimming: 4 bases; junction bases outside the gene matches: 3. This CDR3 region has 15 residues. CDR1 and CDR2 from the germline V gene are MNHEY and SVGAGI. In each case, RNA was isolated and then reverse transcribed into cDNA as the sequencing template. Assay: immunoSEQ multiplex PCR; the TCRdb copy retains only in-frame clones and omits some. The repertoire holds 100,000 to 120,000 clones, approximately 50% seen once, with around a quarter in the top ten. Sequences were obtained from NKG2D-low CD8+ T cells sorted from blood. This clonotype was sampled from a human donor with alopecia areata. The V gene is TRBV6-5, the J gene TRBJ2-3; 10 bases agree with TRBD2. In DNA, the CDR3 is TGTGCCAGCAGTTACCTAGCGGGAGAATCAGATACGCAGTATTTT. This gives the protein CASSYLAGESDTQYF.